This T cell receptor beta chain was sequenced in a study of blood T cell repertoires in COVID-19. About the research overall: Sources were T cells, B-cell-depleted T cells, or PBMCs; the material itself was cDNA or gDNA.

Profiling relied on immunoSEQ multiplex PCR, and the TCRdb table lists in-frame clones only, not all of them. The sample includes about 250,000 clones, 84% of them seen just once. With V trimmed by 6 bases and J by 8 bases, 7 bases remained unmatched. This CDR3 comprises 14 residues. Germline loops: CDR1 LGHNT, CDR2 FRNRAP. Sequencing was carried out using peripheral blood. This clonotype was sampled from a man in his fifties with acute or convalescent COVID-19. This chain connects TRBV12-5 to TRBJ1-5; 10 bases are a match to TRBD1. The DNA for the CDR3 is TGTGCTAGTGGCCTAGAGACAGGGGGCAAGCCCCAGCATTTT. Residues: CASGLETGGKPQHF. Filled out from reference TRBV12-5 and TRBJ1-5, the complete variable domain reads DARVTQTPRHKVTEMGQEVTMRCQPILGHNTVFWYRQTMMQGLELLAYFRNRAPLDDSGMPKDRFSAEMPDATLATLKIQPSEPRDSAVYFCASGLETGGKPQHFGDGTRLSIL.